The 22 T cell receptor beta chains given below trace back to one sample, sequenced in a study of memory CD4+ T cells and cytomegalovirus serostatus. The sort gate was single viable CD3+CD4+CD8-CD45RO+ cells for memory CD4+ T cells. Using immunoSEQ multiplex PCR, the repertoire was profiled, and TCRdb retains in-frame clones only, with some absent. The data contain 60,000 or so clones, around 82% of them singletons. Input material: memory CD4+ T cells from blood. The receptors derive from an adult in good health and CMV-seronegative. Some clones in this sample may be carry-over from other donors' samples.

This sequence joins TRBV20-1 and TRBJ2-3, with TRBD2 as a possible D gene (5 bases). The ends were cut back, 5 bases at V and 2 bases at J, with 5 bases in the middle. This CDR3 has 11 amino acids. Looked up from germline, CDR1 is DFQATT and CDR2 is SNEGSKA (reference sequence). CDR3 sequence reads: CSAGLTDTQYF. Written as DNA, the CDR3 is TGCAGTGCTGGACTCACAGATACGCAGTATTTT.

The genes are TRBV29-1 and TRBJ1-2, with 9 bases that match TRBD1. V dropped 6 bases and J dropped 8; count of bases not matched to a gene: 7. Per the germline V gene, CDR1 is SQVTM and CDR2 is ANQGSEA. This CDR3 spans 12 amino acids. The CDR3 DNA is TGCAGCGTGAACTACAGGGGGCAGGGCTACACCTTC. Encoded protein: CSVNYRGQGYTF.

The V call is TRBV5-1, the J call TRBJ1-3; possible D gene TRBD1, 5 bases. Per the germline V gene, CDR1 is SGHRS and CDR2 is YFSETQ. V was shortened by 0 bases and J by 4 bases, with 14 bases between the two germline ends. The CDR3 loop spans 16 amino acids. The DNA of the CDR3 is TGCGCCAGCAGCTTGGCCCAGGGCGGCCCGGGAAACACCATATATTTT. Encoded protein: CASSLAQGGPGNTIYF.

This rearrangement joins TRBV5-4 to TRBJ2-3, with 11 bases aligning to TRBD2. With 3 bases clipped from V and 1 base from J, the junction kept 1 base outside the gene matches. The CDR3 is made up of 15 amino acids. Germline CDR1 SGHNT, CDR2 YYREEE (reference sequence). CDR3 DNA: TGTGCCAGCAGCTCTAGCGGGAGGCGCACAGATACGCAGTATTTT. Protein: CASSSSGRRTDTQYF.

This clone was seen more than once but under ten times. The chain uses TRBV19 and TRBJ1-6; the D is unclear. V was pared by 5 bases and J by 3 bases, with 8 bases between. The CDR3 loop spans 14 amino acids. Germline loops: CDR1 LNHDA, CDR2 SQIVND (reference sequence). The CDR3 protein is CASSVADYNSPLHF. CDR3 DNA: TGTGCCAGTAGTGTTGCTGACTATAATTCACCCCTCCACTTT.

The J gene is TRBJ2-7, the V gene TRBV11-2; D is possibly TRBD2 (6 bases). The germline V and J ends were trimmed by 3 bases and 0 bases, with 9 bases remaining between them. Germline V gene lookup returns CDR1 SGHAT and CDR2 FQNNGV. This CDR3 has 14 residues. CDR3: CASSFRDFSYEQYF. The CDR3 DNA sequence: TGTGCCAGCAGCTTCCGGGACTTCTCCTACGAGCAGTACTTC.

V and J are TRBV28 and TRBJ2-5; TRBD1 agrees at 9 bases. Germline V gives CDR1 MDHEN, CDR2 SYDVKM. The V segment lost 5 bases and the J segment 4 bases; nucleotides outside the gene matches: 2. The CDR3 loop spans 13 amino acids. CDR3 bases: TGTGCCAGCAGTAAACAGGGGGCAGAGACCCAGTACTTC. Protein sequence: CASSKQGAETQYF.

J is TRBJ2-1 and V is TRBV28; D not resolved. The CDR3 length is 14 residues. Germline V gives CDR1 MDHEN, CDR2 SYDVKM. The germline V and J ends were trimmed by 3 bases and 9 bases, with 15 bases remaining between them. The chain's CDR3 is CASSFRPARSEQFF. The DNA for the CDR3 is TGTGCCAGCAGTTTTCGTCCAGCGCGCAGTGAGCAGTTCTTC.

This chain connects TRBV28 to TRBJ2-1, with 8 positions matching TRBD2. V shed 1 base and J 7 bases; nucleotides not matched to a gene: 9. CDR1 and CDR2 (germline): MDHEN, SYDVKM. The CDR3 length is 16 residues. The CDR3 bases are TGTGCCAGCAGTTTATTACGGGAGGGGAGTGGGAATGAGCAGTTCTTC. Its translation is CASSLLREGSGNEQFF.

This clone was seen a handful of times. The V and J genes are TRBV5-5 and TRBJ2-1, with TRBD2 identical over 7 bases. V lost 2 bases and J lost 9; bases outside the gene matches: 8. The CDR3 has 14 amino acids. Germline CDR1 SGHKS, CDR2 YYEKEE (reference sequence). CDR3 in amino acids: CASSLRLAPSEQFF. CDR3 coding DNA: TGTGCCAGCAGCTTAAGACTAGCTCCGAGTGAGCAGTTCTTC.

The chain links TRBV29-1 to TRBJ2-7, with D tentatively TRBD2 (6 bases). From germline, CDR1 is SQVTM and CDR2 ANQGSEA. Trimming shortened V by 6 bases and J by 7 bases, and 22 bases separated the two germline ends. This CDR3 region has 14 residues. CDR3 bases: TGCAGCGTATCCGGGACGGGAGCCTACGTTGAGCAGTACTTC. This translates into CSVSGTGAYVEQYF.

V and J are TRBV7-2 and TRBJ2-5; 7 bases match TRBD2. Germline V gene sequence: CDR1 SGHTA, CDR2 FQGNSA. The CDR3 is 17 amino acids. The junction had 16 bases not matched to a gene; V was cut back by 5 bases and J by 4 bases. The CDR3 here is CASSLDGRTALRETQYF. In DNA form, the CDR3 reads TGTGCCAGCAGCCTCGACGGGAGGACTGCACTGCGAGAGACCCAGTACTTC.

The chain has TRBV2 and TRBJ2-7; TRBD1 matches 9 bases. Germline-derived CDR1 and CDR2 are SNHLY and FYNNEI. The CDR3 is 16 amino acids. Germline trimming cut 0 bases from V and 8 bases from J; bases unmatched to any gene: 11. CDR3 coding DNA: TGTGCCAGCAGTGAAGCGGGGACAGGGAAGGGTGGACAGCAGTACTTC. This codes for CASSEAGTGKGGQQYF.

This clone has only a few counts. This chain connects TRBV7-8 to TRBJ2-1; no clear D gene. The CDR3 totals 13 residues. Germline V gene sequence: CDR1 SGHVS, CDR2 FQNEAQ. The V end lost 5 bases, the J end lost 7 bases, and 12 bases lay between the germline ends. The CDR3 DNA follows: TGTGCCAGCAGCCTCCCGAAAGTTAATGAGCAGTTCTTC. Translated: CASSLPKVNEQFF. The full variable domain, with the rest looked up from reference TRBV7-8 and TRBJ2-1, is GAGVSQSPRYKVAKRGQDVALRCDPISGHVSLFWYQQALGQGPEFLTYFQNEAQLDKSGLPSDRFFAERPEGSVSTLKIQRTQQEDSAVYLCASSLPKVNEQFFGPGTRLTVL.

The chain couples TRBV9 to TRBJ2-3, with D possibly matching TRBD2 (6 bases). CDR1 and CDR2 (germline): SGDLS, YYNGEE. The CDR3 has 17 amino acids. Trimming removed 0 bases at V and 1 base at J, with 15 bases between. CDR3 bases: TGTGCCAGCAGCGTAGACCCAGGGTCTAGCGGCACAGATACGCAGTATTTT. This translates into CASSVDPGSSGTDTQYF.

The rearrangement links TRBV7-9 to TRBJ1-3; D might be TRBD1 (6 bases). Looked up from germline, CDR1 is SEHNR and CDR2 is FQNEAQ (reference sequence). The V gene lost 3 bases and the J gene lost 4 bases, with 19 bases spanning the gap. The CDR3 consists of 17 residues. The CDR3 loop reads CASSLAQPGAIGNTIYF. CDR3 DNA sequence: TGTGCCAGCAGCTTGGCTCAGCCGGGGGCGATCGGAAACACCATATATTTT. The whole variable domain, filled in from reference TRBV7-9 and TRBJ1-3, reads DTGVSQNPRHKITKRGQNVTFRCDPISEHNRLYWYRQTLGQGPEFLTYFQNEAQLEKSRLLSDRFSAERPKGSFSTLEIQRTEQGDSAMYLCASSLAQPGAIGNTIYFGEGSWLTVV.

The gene calls are TRBV30 and TRBJ2-2, with D tentatively TRBD1 or TRBD2 (5 bases each). Germline loops: CDR1 GTSNPN, CDR2 SVGIG (reference sequence). The length of the CDR3 is 14 residues. Trimming took off 6 bases at V and 9 bases at J, with 20 bases between the two ends. The CDR3 region is CACASRDHQRELFF. The CDR3 nucleotides read TGTGCCTGTGCGTCCCGGGACCACCAAAGGGAGCTGTTTTTT.

The chain is built from TRBV6-5 and TRBJ1-5, with TRBD1 matching over 8 bases. The germline V gene has CDR1 MNHEY and CDR2 SVGAGI. J was trimmed by 7 bases and V by 5 bases; bases with no gene match: 7. The CDR3 has 14 amino acids. In nucleotides, the CDR3 is TGTGCCAGCAGTCCCCTGACAGGGGAGCAGCCCCAGCATTTT. It yields the protein CASSPLTGEQPQHF.

This clone was counted only a few times. The V gene is TRBV6-1, the J gene TRBJ1-2, with TRBD1 matching over 7 bases. This CDR3 has 14 residues. Trimming removed 11 bases from V and 4 bases from J; junction bases left unmatched: 13. The V gene's germline CDR1 is MNHNS and CDR2 SASEGT. CDR3 residues: CAGEEMTGSYGYTF. The CDR3 DNA sequence: TGTGCCGGTGAGGAGATGACAGGGTCCTATGGCTACACCTTC.

V and J are TRBV6-5 and TRBJ2-7; a weak D match, TRBD2 (5 bases). CDR1 and CDR2 from the germline V gene are MNHEY and SVGAGI. Trimming removed 1 base from V and 6 bases from J, with 10 bases in between. The CDR3 extends over 13 amino acids. Here the CDR3 DNA reads TGTGCCAGCAGTTACTGGACGGGGAGCGAGCAGTACTTC. Its protein product is CASSYWTGSEQYF.

V gene TRBV18 combines with J gene TRBJ2-7; 9 nucleotides line up with TRBD2. This CDR3 region has 15 residues. The V gene end was trimmed by 6 bases and the J gene end by 7 bases; junction bases not matched to a gene: 13. CDR1 KGHSH and CDR2 LQKENI come from the germline V gene. CDR3 nucleotide sequence: TGTGCCAGCTCCAATTCTAGCGGGGATGCTCGGGAGCAGTACTTC. Protein: CASSNSSGDAREQYF.

The chain uses TRBV11-2 and TRBJ2-7, with D tentatively TRBD2 (6 bases). CDR1 and CDR2 (germline): SGHAT, FQNNGV. V lost 3 bases and J 1 base, leaving 13 bases between the germline ends. The CDR3 runs 15 residues. This chain's CDR3 is CASSLERGRSYEQYF. The CDR3 region has the DNA TGTGCCAGCAGCTTGGAGCGAGGGAGGTCCTACGAGCAGTACTTC.